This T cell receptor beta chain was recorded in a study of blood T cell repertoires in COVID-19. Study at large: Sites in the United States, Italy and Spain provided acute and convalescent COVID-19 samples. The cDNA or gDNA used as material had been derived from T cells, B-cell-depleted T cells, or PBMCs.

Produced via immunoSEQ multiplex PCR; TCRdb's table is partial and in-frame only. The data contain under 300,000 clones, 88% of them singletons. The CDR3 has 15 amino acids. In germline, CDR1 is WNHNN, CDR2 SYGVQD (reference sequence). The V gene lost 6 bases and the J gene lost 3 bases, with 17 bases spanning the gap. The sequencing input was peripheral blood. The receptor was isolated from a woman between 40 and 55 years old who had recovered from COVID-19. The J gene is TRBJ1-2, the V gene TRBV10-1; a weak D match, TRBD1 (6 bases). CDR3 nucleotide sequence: TGCGCCAGCAGGGTATACAGGGTAGGGGACTATGGCTACACCTTC. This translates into CASRVYRVGDYGYTF.